The source of this T cell receptor beta chain is a study of blood T cell repertoires in COVID-19. The sample holds one count of this clone. Germline V lookup: CDR1 SGHRS, CDR2 YFSETQ. J lost 9 bases, V lost 7 bases, and 10 bases had no gene match. This CDR3 contains 14 residues. Only in-frame clones appear in the TCRdb table, and some are missing; sequencing was by immunoSEQ multiplex PCR. The sample includes about 190,000 clones, more than 85% seen only once; the top ten take approximately 1.1%. The chain links TRBV5-1 to TRBJ2-2; 9 bases are shared with TRBD1. The source of this sequence is a man under 40 with acute or convalescent COVID-19. Sequencing input: peripheral blood. The CDR3 here is CASAGTGNFWELFF. DNA of the CDR3: TGCGCCAGCGCCGGGACAGGGAATTTCTGGGAGCTGTTTTTT.